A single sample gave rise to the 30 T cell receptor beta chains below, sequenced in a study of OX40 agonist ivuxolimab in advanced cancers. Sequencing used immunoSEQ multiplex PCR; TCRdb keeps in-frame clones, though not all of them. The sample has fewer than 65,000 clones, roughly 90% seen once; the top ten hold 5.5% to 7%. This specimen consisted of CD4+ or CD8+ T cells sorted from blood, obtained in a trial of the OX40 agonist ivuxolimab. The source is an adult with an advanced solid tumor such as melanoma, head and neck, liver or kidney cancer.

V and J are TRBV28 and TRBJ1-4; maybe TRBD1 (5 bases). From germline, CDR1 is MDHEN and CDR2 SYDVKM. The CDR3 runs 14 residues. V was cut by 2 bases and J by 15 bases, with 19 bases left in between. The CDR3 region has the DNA TGTGCCAGCAGTTTAGCGCAGGGTTGGCAAGGGGTGTTTTTT. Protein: CASSLAQGWQGVFF.

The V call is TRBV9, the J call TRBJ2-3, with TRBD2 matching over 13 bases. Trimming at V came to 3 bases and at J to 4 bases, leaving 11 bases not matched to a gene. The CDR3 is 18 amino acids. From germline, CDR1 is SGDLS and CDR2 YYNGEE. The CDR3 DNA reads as TGTGCCAGCAGCGAAGGACTAGCGGGAGTAGGGGTTCCAGATACGCAGTATTTT. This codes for CASSEGLAGVGVPDTQYF.

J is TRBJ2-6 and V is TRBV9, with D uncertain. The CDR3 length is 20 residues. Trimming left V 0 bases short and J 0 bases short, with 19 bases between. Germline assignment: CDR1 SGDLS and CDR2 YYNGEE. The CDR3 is CASSVDMSGKGISGANVLTF. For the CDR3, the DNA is TGTGCCAGCAGCGTAGATATGAGTGGGAAAGGGATCTCTGGGGCCAACGTCCTGACTTTC.

The chain's CDR3 is CAISERGNWGTGELFF. For the CDR3, the DNA is TGTGCCATCAGTGAGAGGGGGAATTGGGGGACCGGGGAGCTGTTTTTT. V is TRBV10-3 and J is TRBJ2-2; tentative D call: TRBD1 (6 bases). V was clipped by 2 bases and J by 5 bases, with 15 bases between them. CDR1 and CDR2 (germline): ENHRY, SYGVKD. The CDR3 consists of 16 residues.

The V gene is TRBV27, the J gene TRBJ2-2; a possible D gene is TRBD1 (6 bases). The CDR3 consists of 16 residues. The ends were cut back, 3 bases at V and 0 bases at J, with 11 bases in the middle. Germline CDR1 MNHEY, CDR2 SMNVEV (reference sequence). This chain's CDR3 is CASSFRTVANTGELFF. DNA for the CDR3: TGTGCCAGCAGTTTCCGGACAGTCGCGAACACCGGGGAGCTGTTTTTT.

In nucleotides, the CDR3 is TGTGCCAGCAGAGACAGACTTTCCACAGATACGCAGTATTTT. This codes for CASRDRLSTDTQYF. The chain links TRBV2 to TRBJ2-3; possible D gene TRBD1, 5 bases. V lost 6 bases, J lost 2 bases, and 12 bases lay in between. This CDR3 is built from 14 residues. Germline assignment: CDR1 SNHLY and CDR2 FYNNEI.

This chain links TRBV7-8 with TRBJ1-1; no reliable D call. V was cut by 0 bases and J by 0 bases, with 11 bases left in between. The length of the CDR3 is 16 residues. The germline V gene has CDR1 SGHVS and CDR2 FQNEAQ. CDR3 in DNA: TGTGCCAGCAGCTTAGCGGGAAGGGCGGTGAACACTGAAGCTTTCTTT. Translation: CASSLAGRAVNTEAFF. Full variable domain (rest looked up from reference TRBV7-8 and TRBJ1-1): GAGVSQSPRYKVAKRGQDVALRCDPISGHVSLFWYQQALGQGPEFLTYFQNEAQLDKSGLPSDRFFAERPEGSVSTLKIQRTQQEDSAVYLCASSLAGRAVNTEAFFGQGTRLTVV.

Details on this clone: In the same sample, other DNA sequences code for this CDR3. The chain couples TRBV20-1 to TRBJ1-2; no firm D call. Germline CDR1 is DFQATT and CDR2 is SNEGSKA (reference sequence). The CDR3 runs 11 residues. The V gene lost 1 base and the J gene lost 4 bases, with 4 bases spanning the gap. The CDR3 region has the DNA TGCAGTGCTAGAGGGGGCTATGGCTACACCTTC. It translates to CSARGGYGYTF.

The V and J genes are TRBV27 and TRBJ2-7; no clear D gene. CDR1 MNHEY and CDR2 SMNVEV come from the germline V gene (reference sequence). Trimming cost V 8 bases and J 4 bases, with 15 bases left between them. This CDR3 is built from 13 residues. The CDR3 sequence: CASGRIDLYEQYF. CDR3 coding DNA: TGTGCCAGCGGGCGGATTGATCTATACGAGCAGTACTTC.

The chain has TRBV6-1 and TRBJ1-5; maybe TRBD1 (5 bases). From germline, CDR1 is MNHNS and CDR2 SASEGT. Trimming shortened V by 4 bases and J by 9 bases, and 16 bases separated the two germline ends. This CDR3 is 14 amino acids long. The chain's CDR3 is CASSAEGVDRPQHF. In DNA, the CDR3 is TGTGCCAGCAGTGCTGAAGGGGTTGATCGGCCCCAGCATTTT.

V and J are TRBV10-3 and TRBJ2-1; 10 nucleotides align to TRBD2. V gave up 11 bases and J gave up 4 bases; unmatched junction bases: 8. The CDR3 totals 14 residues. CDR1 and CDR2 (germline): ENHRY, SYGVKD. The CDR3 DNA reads TGTGCCGCTTGGCCGGGACTAGCGTACAATGAGCAGTTCTTC. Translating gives CAAWPGLAYNEQFF.

As DNA, the CDR3 is TGTGCCAGCAGCCAACGGACGGCCGGTCAGGGAAACACCATATATTTT. Translating gives CASSQRTAGQGNTIYF. V usage is TRBV7-6 and J usage is TRBJ1-3; D is undetermined. V lost 5 bases, J lost 4 bases, and 18 bases lay in between. The germline gives CDR1 SGHVS, CDR2 FNYEAQ. There are 16 residues in the CDR3. Full variable domain (remainder filled in from reference TRBV7-6 and TRBJ1-3): GAGVSQSPRYKVTKRGQDVALRCDPISGHVSLYWYRQALGQGPEFLTYFNYEAQQDKSGLPNDRFSAERPEGSISTLTIQRTEQRDSAMYRCASSQRTAGQGNTIYFGEGSWLTVV.

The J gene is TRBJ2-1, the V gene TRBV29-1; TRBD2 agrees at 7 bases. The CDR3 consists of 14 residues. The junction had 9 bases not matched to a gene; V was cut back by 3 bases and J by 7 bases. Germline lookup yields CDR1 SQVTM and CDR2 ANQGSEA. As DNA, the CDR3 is TGCAGCGTTGACTCGCCTAGCGGCGTGAATGAGCAGTTCTTC. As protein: CSVDSPSGVNEQFF.

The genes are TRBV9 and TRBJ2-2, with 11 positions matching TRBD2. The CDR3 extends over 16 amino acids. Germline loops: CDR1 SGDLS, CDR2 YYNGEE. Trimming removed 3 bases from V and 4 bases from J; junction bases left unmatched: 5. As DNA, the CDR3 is TGTGCCAGCAGCGCTCGACTAGCGGGGTTCACCGGGGAGCTGTTTTTT. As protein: CASSARLAGFTGELFF.

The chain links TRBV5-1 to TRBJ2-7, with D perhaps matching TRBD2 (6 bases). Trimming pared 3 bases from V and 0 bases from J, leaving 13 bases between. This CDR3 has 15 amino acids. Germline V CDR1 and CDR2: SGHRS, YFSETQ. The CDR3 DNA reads TGCGCCAGCAGCTGGGGTAGCGGAAGCTCCTACGAGCAGTACTTC. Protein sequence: CASSWGSGSSYEQYF.

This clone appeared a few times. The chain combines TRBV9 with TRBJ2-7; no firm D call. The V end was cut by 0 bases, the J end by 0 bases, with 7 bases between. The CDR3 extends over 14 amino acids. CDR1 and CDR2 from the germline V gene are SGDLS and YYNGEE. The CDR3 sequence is CASSVDPGSYEQYF. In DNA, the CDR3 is TGTGCCAGCAGCGTAGATCCGGGCTCCTACGAGCAGTACTTC.

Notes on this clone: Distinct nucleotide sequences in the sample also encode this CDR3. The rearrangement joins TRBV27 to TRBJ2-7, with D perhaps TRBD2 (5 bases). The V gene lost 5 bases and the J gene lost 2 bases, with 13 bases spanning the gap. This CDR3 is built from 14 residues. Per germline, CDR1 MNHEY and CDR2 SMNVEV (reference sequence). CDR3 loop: CASSPSRGPYEQYF. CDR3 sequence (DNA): TGTGCCAGCAGTCCTAGTAGAGGGCCCTACGAGCAGTACTTC.

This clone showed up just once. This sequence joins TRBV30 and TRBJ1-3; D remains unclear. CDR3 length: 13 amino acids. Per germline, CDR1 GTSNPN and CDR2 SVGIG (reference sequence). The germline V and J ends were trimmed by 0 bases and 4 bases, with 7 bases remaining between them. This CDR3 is CAWSVGTGNTIYF. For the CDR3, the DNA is TGTGCCTGGAGTGTAGGAACAGGAAACACCATATATTTT.

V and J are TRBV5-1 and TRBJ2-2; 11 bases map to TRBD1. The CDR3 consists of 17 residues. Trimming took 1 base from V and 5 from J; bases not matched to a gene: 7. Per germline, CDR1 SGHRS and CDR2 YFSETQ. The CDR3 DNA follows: TGCGCCAGCAGCTTGACCGGACAGGGGGCGAGGACCGGGGAGCTGTTTTTT. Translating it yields CASSLTGQGARTGELFF.

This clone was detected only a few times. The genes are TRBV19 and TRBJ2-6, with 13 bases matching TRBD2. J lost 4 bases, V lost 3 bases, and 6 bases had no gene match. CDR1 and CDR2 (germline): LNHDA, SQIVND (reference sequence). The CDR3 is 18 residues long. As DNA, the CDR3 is TGTGCCAGTAGTATGGGACTAGCGGGAAAGGCCGGGGCCAACGTCCTGACTTTC. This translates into CASSMGLAGKAGANVLTF.

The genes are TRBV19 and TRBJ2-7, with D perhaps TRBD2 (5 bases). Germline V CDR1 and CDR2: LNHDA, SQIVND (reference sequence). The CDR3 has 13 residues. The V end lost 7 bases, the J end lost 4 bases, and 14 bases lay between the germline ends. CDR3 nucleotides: TGTGCCAGTACCCGAGGGCCACCTTACGAGCAGTACTTC. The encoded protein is CASTRGPPYEQYF.

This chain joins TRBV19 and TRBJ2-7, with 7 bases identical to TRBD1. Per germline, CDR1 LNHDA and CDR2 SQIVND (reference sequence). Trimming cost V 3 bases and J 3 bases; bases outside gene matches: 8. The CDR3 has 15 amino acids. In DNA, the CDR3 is TGTGCCAGTAGTATTGGTAGGGACAGTTTCTACGAGCAGTACTTC. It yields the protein CASSIGRDSFYEQYF.

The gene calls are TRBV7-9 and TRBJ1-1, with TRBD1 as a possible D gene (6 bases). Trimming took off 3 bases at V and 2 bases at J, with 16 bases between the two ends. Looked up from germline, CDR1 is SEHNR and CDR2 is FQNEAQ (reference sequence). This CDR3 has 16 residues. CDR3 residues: CASSLGSGGANTEAFF. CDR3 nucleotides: TGTGCCAGCAGCTTGGGTTCGGGGGGCGCAAACACTGAAGCTTTCTTT.

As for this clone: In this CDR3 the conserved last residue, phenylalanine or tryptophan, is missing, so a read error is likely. The CDR3 here is CASSLGVPDRLHGYTL. CDR3 in DNA: TGTGCCAGCAGCTTAGGGGTTCCGGACAGGCTCCATGGCTACACCCTC. The chain combines TRBV7-9 with TRBJ1-2; 7 nucleotides match TRBD1. CDR3 length: 16 amino acids. Germline lookup yields CDR1 SEHNR and CDR2 FQNEAQ (reference sequence). V lost 1 base to trimming and J lost 6 bases; unmatched junction nucleotides: 11.

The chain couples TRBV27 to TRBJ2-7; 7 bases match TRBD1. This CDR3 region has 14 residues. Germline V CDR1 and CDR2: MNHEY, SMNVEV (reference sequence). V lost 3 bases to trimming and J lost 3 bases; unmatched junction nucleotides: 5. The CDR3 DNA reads TGTGCCAGCAGTTTCCGGGACAGAGACTACGAGCAGTACTTC. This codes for CASSFRDRDYEQYF.

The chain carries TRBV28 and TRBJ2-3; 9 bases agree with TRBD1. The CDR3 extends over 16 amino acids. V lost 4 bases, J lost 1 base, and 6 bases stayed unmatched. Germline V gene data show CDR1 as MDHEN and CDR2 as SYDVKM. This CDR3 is CASSSPGQGGTDTQYF. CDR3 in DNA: TGTGCCAGCAGTTCCCCGGGACAGGGCGGCACAGATACGCAGTATTTT.

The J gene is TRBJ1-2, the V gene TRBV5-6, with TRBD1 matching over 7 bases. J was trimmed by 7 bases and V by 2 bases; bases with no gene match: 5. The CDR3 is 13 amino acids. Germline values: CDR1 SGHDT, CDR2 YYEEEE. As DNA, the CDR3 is TGTGCCAGCAGCTTAGAGGGGGCCTCTGGCTACACCTTC. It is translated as CASSLEGASGYTF. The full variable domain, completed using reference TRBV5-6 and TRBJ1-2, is DAGVTQSPTHLIKTRGQQVTLRCSPKSGHDTVSWYQQALGQGPQFIFQYYEEEERQRGNFPDRFSGHQFPNYSSELNVNALLLGDSALYLCASSLEGASGYTFGSGTRLTVV.

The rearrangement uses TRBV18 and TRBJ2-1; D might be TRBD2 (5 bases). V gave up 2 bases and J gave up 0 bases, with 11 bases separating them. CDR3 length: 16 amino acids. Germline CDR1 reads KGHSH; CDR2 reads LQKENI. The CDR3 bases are TGTGCCAGCTCACCATCGGGGATGAGCTCCTACAATGAGCAGTTCTTC. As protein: CASSPSGMSSYNEQFF.

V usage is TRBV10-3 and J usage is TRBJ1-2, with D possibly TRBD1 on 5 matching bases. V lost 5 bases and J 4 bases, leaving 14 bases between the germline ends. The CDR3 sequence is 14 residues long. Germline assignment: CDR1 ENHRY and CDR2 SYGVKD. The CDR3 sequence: CAISSRDLSYGYTF. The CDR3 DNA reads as TGTGCCATCAGTTCCCGGGACTTGAGCTATGGCTACACCTTC.

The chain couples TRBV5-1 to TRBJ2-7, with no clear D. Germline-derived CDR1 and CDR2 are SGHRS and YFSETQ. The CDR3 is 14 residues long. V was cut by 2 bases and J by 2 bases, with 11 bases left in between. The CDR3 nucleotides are TGCGCCAGCAGCTTAAAGACGGCCGCCTACGAGCAGTACTTC. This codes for CASSLKTAAYEQYF.